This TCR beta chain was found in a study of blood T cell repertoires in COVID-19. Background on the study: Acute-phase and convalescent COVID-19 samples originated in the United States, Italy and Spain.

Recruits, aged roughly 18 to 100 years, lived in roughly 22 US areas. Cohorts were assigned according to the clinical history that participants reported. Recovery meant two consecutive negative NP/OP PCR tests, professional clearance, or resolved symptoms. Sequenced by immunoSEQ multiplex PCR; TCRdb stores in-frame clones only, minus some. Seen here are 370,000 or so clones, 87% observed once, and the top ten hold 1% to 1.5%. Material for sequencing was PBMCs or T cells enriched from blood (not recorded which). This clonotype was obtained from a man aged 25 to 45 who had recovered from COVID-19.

This CDR3 is CASSLTGDTEAFF. CDR3 bases: TGTGCCAGCAGTTTGACAGGGGACACTGAAGCTTTCTTT. The V and J genes are TRBV6-5 and TRBJ1-1; 8 bases agree with TRBD1. Per germline, CDR1 MNHEY and CDR2 SVGAGI. V shed 4 bases and J 3 bases; nucleotides not matched to a gene: 1. The CDR3 totals 13 residues.